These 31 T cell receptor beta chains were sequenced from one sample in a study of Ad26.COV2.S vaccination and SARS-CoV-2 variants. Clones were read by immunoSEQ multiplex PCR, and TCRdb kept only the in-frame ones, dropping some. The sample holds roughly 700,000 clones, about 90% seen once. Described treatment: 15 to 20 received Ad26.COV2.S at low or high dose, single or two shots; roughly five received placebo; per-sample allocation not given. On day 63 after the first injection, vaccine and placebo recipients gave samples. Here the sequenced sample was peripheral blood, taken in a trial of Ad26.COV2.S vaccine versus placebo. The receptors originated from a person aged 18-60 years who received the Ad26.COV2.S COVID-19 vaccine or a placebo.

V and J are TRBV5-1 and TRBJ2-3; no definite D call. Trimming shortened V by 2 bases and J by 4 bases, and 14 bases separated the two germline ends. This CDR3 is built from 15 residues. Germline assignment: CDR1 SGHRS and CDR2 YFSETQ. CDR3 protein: CASSLPLADADTQYF. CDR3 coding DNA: TGCGCCAGCAGCTTACCACTCGCTGACGCAGATACGCAGTATTTT.

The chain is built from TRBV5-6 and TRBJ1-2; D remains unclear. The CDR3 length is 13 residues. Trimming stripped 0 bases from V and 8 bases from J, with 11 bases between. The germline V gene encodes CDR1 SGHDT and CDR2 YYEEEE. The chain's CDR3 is CASSLDRPGGYTF. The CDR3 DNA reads TGTGCCAGCAGCTTGGATCGGCCGGGAGGCTACACCTTC.

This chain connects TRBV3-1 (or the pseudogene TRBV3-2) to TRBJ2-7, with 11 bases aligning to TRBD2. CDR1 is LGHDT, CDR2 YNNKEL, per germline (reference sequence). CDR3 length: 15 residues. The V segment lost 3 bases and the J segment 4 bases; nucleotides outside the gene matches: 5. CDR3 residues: CASSQTSGTAYEQYF. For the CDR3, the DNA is TGTGCCAGCAGCCAGACTAGCGGGACGGCTTACGAGCAGTACTTC.

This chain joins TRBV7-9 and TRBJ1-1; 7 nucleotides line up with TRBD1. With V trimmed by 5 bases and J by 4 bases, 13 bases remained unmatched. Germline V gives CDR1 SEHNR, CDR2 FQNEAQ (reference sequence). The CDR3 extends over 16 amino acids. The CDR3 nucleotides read TGTGCCAGCAGCCTAACGGGAGGGGGCGAGGGCACTGAAGCTTTCTTT. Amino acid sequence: CASSLTGGGEGTEAFF.

This chain's CDR3 is CASSEVGEGSPLHF. Here the CDR3 DNA reads TGTGCCAGCAGTGAGGTCGGGGAAGGATCACCCCTCCACTTT. The V call is TRBV6-1, the J call TRBJ1-6; no clear D. With 3 bases removed from V and 10 bases from J, the gap between germline ends came to 13 bases. The CDR3 consists of 14 residues. The V gene's germline CDR1 is MNHNS and CDR2 SASEGT.

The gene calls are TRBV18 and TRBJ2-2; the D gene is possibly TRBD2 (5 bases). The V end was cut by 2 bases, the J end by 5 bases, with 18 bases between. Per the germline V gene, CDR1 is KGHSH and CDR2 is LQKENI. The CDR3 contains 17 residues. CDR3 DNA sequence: TGTGCCAGCTCACCATCCTCACTAGTAATTCGGACCGGGGAGCTGTTTTTT. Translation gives CASSPSSLVIRTGELFF.

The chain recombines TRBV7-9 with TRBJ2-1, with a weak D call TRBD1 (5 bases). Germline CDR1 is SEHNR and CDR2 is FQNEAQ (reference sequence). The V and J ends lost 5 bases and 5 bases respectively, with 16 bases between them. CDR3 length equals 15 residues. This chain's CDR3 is CASSPRVGENNEQFF. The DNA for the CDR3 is TGTGCCAGCAGCCCTCGAGTAGGGGAAAACAATGAGCAGTTCTTC.

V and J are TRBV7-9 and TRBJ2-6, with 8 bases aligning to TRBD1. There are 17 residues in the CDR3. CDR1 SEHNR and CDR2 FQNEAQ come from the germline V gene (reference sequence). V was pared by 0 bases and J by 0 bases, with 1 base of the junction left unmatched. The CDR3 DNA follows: TGTGCCAGCAGCTTAGCCACAGGGGGCTCTGGGGCCAACGTCCTGACTTTC. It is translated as CASSLATGGSGANVLTF. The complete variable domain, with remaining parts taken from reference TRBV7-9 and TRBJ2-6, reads DTGVSQNPRHKITKRGQNVTFRCDPISEHNRLYWYRQTLGQGPEFLTYFQNEAQLEKSRLLSDRFSAERPKGSFSTLEIQRTEQGDSAMYLCASSLATGGSGANVLTFGAGSRLTVL.

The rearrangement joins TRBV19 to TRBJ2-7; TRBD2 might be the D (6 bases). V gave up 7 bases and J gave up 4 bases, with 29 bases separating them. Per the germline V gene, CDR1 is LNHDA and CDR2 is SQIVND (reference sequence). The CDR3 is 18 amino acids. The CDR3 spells CASTFFAGGPTANYEQYF. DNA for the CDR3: TGTGCCAGTACCTTCTTTGCCGGGGGTCCCACAGCCAATTACGAGCAGTACTTC.

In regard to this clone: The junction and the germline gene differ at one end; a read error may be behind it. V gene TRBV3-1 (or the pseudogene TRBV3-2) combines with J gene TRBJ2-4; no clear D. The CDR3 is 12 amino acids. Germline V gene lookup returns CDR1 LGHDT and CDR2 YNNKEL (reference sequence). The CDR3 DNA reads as TGTGCCAGCAGCCAAGCGGTCGGAGCTACCCACTTC. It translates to CASSQAVGATHF.

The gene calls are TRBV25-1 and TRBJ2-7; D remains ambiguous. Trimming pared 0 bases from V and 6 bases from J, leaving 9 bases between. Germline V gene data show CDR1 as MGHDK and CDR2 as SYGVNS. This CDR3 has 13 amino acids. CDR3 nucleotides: TGTGCCAGCAGTGAATACGAGCTCGGCGAGCAGTACTTC. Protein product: CASSEYELGEQYF.

The CDR3, as DNA: TGTGCCAGCAGTGAAGTACCCGGATTGGGCACCGGGGAGCTGTTTTTT. This codes for CASSEVPGLGTGELFF. The V and J genes are TRBV6-1 and TRBJ2-2; no firm D call. In germline, CDR1 is MNHNS, CDR2 SASEGT. This CDR3 has 16 amino acids. Trimming shortened V by 1 base and J by 4 bases, and 13 bases separated the two germline ends.

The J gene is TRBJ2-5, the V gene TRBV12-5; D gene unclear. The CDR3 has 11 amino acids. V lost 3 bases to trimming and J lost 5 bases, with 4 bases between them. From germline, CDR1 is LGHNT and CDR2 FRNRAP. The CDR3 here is CASGFSETQYF. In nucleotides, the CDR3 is TGTGCTAGTGGTTTTTCGGAGACCCAGTACTTC.

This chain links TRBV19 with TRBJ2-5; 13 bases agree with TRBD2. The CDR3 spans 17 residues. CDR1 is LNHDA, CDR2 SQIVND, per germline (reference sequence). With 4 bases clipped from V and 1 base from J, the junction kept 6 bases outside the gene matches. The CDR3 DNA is TGTGCCAGTAGTAGAGGGGGACTAGCGGGGATCCAAGAGACCCAGTACTTC. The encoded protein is CASSRGGLAGIQETQYF.

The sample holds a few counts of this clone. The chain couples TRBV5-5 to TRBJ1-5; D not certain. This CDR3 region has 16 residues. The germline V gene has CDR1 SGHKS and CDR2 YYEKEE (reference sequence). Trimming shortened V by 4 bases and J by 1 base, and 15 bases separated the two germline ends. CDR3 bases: TGTGCCAGCAGCCTCTCGCCTGACGGGAGCAATCAGCCCCAGCATTTT. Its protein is CASSLSPDGSNQPQHF.

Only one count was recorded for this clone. The CDR3 reads CASSLVGAGAGTDTQYF. CDR3 DNA: TGTGCCAGCAGCTTAGTAGGGGCCGGGGCGGGCACAGATACGCAGTATTTT. The genes are TRBV7-2 and TRBJ2-3; D assignment may be TRBD1 or TRBD2 (5 bases each). Germline assignment: CDR1 SGHTA and CDR2 FQGNSA. The CDR3 is 17 residues long. V lost 1 base and J lost 1, with 15 bases in between.

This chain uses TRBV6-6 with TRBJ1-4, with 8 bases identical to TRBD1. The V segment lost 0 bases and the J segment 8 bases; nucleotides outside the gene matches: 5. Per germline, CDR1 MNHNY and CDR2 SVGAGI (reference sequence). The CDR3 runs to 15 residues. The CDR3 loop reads CASSYSQDREEKLFF. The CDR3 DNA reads TGTGCCAGCAGTTACTCGCAGGACAGGGAAGAAAAACTGTTTTTT.

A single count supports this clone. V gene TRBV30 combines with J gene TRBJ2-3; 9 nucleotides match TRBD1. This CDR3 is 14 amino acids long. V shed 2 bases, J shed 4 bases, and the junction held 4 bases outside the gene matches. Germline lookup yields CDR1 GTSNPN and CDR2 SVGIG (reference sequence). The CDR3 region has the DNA TGTGCCTGGAGTCCGGACAGGGGAGCAGATACGCAGTATTTT. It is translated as CAWSPDRGADTQYF.

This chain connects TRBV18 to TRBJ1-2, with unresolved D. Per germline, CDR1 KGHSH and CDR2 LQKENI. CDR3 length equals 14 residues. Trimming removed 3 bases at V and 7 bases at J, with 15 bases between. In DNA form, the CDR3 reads TGTGCCAGCTCACCGGCAGCAACTACTGCTGGCTACACCTTC. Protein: CASSPAATTAGYTF.

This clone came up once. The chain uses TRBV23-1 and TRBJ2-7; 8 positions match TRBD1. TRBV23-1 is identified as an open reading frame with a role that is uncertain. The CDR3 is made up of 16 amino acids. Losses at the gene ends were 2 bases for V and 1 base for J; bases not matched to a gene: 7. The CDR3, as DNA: TGCGCCAGCAGTCAAACCCCAGGGGGCCTGTCCTACGAGCAGTACTTC. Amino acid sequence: CASSQTPGGLSYEQYF.

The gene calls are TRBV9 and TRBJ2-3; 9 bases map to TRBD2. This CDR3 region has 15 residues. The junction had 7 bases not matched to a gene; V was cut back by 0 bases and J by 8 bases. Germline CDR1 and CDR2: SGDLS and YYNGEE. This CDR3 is CASSVASGGILTQYF. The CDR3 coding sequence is TGTGCCAGCAGCGTAGCCAGCGGGGGGATTCTTACGCAGTATTTT.

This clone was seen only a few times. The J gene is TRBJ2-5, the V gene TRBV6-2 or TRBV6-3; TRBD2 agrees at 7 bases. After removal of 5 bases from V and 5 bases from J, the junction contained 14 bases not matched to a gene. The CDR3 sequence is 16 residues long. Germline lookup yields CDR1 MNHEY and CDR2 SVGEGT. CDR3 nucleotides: TGTGCCAGCAGTGCGGAGCGGGGCCCCTCGGGGGAGACCCAGTACTTC. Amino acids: CASSAERGPSGETQYF.

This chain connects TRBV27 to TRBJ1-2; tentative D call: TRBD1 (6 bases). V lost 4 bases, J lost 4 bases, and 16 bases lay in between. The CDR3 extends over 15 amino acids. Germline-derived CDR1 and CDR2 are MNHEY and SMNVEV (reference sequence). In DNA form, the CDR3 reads TGTGCCAGCAGTTCCCTCGGGGGCATGGGCTATGGCTACACCTTC. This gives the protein CASSSLGGMGYGYTF.

The CDR3: CASSPEGTTPYGYTF. The CDR3 coding sequence is TGTGCCAGCAGCCCGGAGGGGACAACGCCTTATGGCTACACCTTC. This chain links TRBV4-2 with TRBJ1-2, with TRBD1 as a possible D gene (6 bases). Trimming left V 4 bases short and J 5 bases short, with 17 bases between. Germline CDR1 is LGHNA and CDR2 is YNFKEQ. CDR3 size: 15 residues.

This CDR3 reads CASSPSMIGFGMNTEAFF. Written as DNA, the CDR3 is TGTGCCAGCAGCCCTTCTATGATTGGGTTTGGTATGAACACTGAAGCTTTCTTT. This chain uses TRBV9 with TRBJ1-1; D is ambiguous. This CDR3 spans 18 amino acids. Looked up from germline, CDR1 is SGDLS and CDR2 is YYNGEE. Trimming stripped 4 bases from V and 0 bases from J, with 22 bases between.

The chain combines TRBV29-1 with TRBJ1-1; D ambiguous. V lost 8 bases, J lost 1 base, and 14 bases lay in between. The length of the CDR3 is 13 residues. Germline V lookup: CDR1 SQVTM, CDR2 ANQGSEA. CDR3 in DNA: TGCAGCTCCCTGGGGAGGACGAACACTGAAGCTTTCTTT. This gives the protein CSSLGRTNTEAFF.

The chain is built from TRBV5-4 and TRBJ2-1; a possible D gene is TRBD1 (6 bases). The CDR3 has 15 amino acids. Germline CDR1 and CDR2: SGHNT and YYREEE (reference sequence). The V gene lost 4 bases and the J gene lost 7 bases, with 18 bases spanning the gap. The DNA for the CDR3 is TGTGCCAGCAGCCCACCAACCGGGACAAAGAATGAGCAGTTCTTC. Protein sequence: CASSPPTGTKNEQFF.

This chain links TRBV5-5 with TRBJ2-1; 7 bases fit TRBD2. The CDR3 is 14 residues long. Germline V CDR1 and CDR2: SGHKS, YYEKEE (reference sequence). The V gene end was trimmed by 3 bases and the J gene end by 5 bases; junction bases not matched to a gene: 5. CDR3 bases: TGTGCCAGCAGCTGGCAGGCGGGGGACAATGAGCAGTTCTTC. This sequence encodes CASSWQAGDNEQFF.

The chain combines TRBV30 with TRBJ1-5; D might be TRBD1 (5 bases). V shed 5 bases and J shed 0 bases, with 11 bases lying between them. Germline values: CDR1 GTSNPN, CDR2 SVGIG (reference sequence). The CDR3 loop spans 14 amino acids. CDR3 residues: CAWSLGASNQPQHF. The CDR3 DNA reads TGTGCCTGGTCTTTAGGGGCTAGCAATCAGCCCCAGCATTTT.

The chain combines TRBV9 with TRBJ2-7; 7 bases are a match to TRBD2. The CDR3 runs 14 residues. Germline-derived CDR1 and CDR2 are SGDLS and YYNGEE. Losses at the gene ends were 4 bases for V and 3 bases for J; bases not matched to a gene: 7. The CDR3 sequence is CASSYGLGNYEQYF. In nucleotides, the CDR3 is TGTGCCAGCAGCTATGGACTAGGAAACTACGAGCAGTACTTC.

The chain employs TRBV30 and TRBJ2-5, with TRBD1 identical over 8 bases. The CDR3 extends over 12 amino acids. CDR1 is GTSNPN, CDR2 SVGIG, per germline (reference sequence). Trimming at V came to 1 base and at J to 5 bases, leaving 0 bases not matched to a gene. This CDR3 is CAWSGQGETQYF. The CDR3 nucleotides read TGTGCCTGGAGTGGACAGGGGGAGACCCAGTACTTC. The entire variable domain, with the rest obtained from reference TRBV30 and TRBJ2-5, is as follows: SQTIHQWPATLVQPVGSPLSLECTVEGTSNPNLYWYRQAAGRGLQLLFYSVGIGQISSEVPQNLSASRPQDRQFILSSKKLLLSDSGFYLCAWSGQGETQYFGPGTRLLVL.